These 10 T cell receptor beta chains were all obtained from the same sample, sequenced in a study of blood T cell repertoires in COVID-19. Clones were read by immunoSEQ multiplex PCR, and TCRdb kept only the in-frame ones, dropping some. The data show 140,000 or so clones, roughly 79% seen once. Sequenced material: peripheral blood. All receptors derive from a human donor in a cohort sampled during active COVID-19.

The V and J genes are TRBV5-1 and TRBJ1-1; TRBD1 might be the D (6 bases). Trimming took off 4 bases at V and 0 bases at J, with 10 bases between the two ends. Germline assignment: CDR1 SGHRS and CDR2 YFSETQ. The CDR3 is made up of 14 amino acids. The CDR3 DNA is TGCGCCAGCAGCGGACAGATCATGAACACTGAAGCTTTCTTT. Translating it yields CASSGQIMNTEAFF.

This clone turned up a few times. The chain carries TRBV29-1 and TRBJ2-5, with D possibly matching TRBD1 (6 bases). Germline V gene sequence: CDR1 SQVTM, CDR2 ANQGSEA. The CDR3 runs 12 residues. The V and J ends lost 5 bases and 5 bases respectively, with 12 bases between them. CDR3 in DNA: TGCAGCGTTCATCCAGGGGAGGAGACCCAGTACTTC. Translated: CSVHPGEETQYF.

This clone has more than one count but fewer than ten. The chain recombines TRBV9 with TRBJ1-2; TRBD1 aligns across 8 bases. The CDR3 runs 14 residues. The V segment lost 3 bases and the J segment 4 bases; nucleotides outside the gene matches: 5. Per germline, CDR1 SGDLS and CDR2 YYNGEE. The CDR3 sequence is CASSATGVGYGYTF. CDR3 coding DNA: TGTGCCAGCAGCGCGACAGGGGTCGGCTATGGCTACACCTTC.

The chain carries TRBV28 and TRBJ2-7; 7 bases agree with TRBD1. The CDR3 has 15 amino acids. Germline-derived CDR1 and CDR2 are MDHEN and SYDVKM. The trim removed 5 bases at V and 3 bases at J, leaving 10 bases unmatched. CDR3 protein: CASSKQTGLYYEQYF. CDR3 in DNA: TGTGCCAGCAGTAAACAGACAGGGCTTTACTACGAGCAGTACTTC.

The gene calls are TRBV7-2 and TRBJ2-6; a possible D gene is TRBD1 (5 bases). The V end lost 3 bases, the J end lost 3 bases, and 9 bases lay between the germline ends. The germline gives CDR1 SGHTA, CDR2 FQGNSA. This CDR3 has 15 amino acids. As DNA, the CDR3 is TGTGCCAGCAGCTTGCAGGGTATTGGGGCCAACGTCCTGACTTTC. Translation: CASSLQGIGANVLTF.

The chain uses TRBV6-4 and TRBJ2-1, with a tentative D call TRBD1 (6 bases). This CDR3 contains 15 residues. Between the trimmed V and J ends, which lost 3 bases and 3 bases, there was a span of 12 bases. Germline CDR1 and CDR2: MRHNA and SNTAGT. The CDR3 DNA is TGTGCCAGCAGTGATCCACCGACAGGCTACAATGAGCAGTTCTTC. It translates to CASSDPPTGYNEQFF.

The V gene is TRBV20-1, the J gene TRBJ1-6; 7 nucleotides line up with TRBD1. From germline, CDR1 is DFQATT and CDR2 SNEGSKA (reference sequence). This CDR3 has 15 residues. V was pared by 3 bases and J by 2 bases, with 4 bases of the junction left unmatched. The chain's CDR3 is CSASTGTAYNSPLHF. CDR3 nucleotides: TGCAGTGCTAGTACCGGGACAGCCTATAATTCACCCCTCCACTTT.

This clone was counted once. The rearrangement links TRBV28 to TRBJ2-1; 8 nucleotides agree with TRBD2. With 9 bases clipped from V and 8 bases from J, the junction kept 12 bases outside the gene matches. Germline assignment: CDR1 MDHEN and CDR2 SYDVKM. This CDR3 is built from 14 residues. The CDR3 spells CASQTSTSAHEQFF. The CDR3 DNA is TGTGCCAGTCAGACTTCGACTAGCGCCCATGAGCAGTTCTTC.

This clone was seen just once. V usage is TRBV11-2 and J usage is TRBJ2-7, with TRBD2 identical over 12 bases. J gave up 5 bases and V 5 bases, and 4 bases lay outside the gene matches. The germline V gene encodes CDR1 SGHAT and CDR2 FQNNGV. This CDR3 has 14 amino acids. CDR3 in DNA: TGTGCCAGCAGCCCGCGACTAGCGGGAGACGAGCAGTACTTC. Residues: CASSPRLAGDEQYF.

The table lists this clone with a few counts. The V call is TRBV24-1, the J call TRBJ2-3, with 9 bases that match TRBD2. The CDR3 consists of 16 residues. CDR1 and CDR2 from the germline V gene are KGHDR and SFDVKD. After removal of 2 bases from V and 2 bases from J, the junction contained 4 bases not matched to a gene. This chain's CDR3 is CATSDWGGRDTDTQYF. In DNA, the CDR3 is TGTGCCACCAGTGATTGGGGCGGGAGGGACACAGATACGCAGTATTTT.